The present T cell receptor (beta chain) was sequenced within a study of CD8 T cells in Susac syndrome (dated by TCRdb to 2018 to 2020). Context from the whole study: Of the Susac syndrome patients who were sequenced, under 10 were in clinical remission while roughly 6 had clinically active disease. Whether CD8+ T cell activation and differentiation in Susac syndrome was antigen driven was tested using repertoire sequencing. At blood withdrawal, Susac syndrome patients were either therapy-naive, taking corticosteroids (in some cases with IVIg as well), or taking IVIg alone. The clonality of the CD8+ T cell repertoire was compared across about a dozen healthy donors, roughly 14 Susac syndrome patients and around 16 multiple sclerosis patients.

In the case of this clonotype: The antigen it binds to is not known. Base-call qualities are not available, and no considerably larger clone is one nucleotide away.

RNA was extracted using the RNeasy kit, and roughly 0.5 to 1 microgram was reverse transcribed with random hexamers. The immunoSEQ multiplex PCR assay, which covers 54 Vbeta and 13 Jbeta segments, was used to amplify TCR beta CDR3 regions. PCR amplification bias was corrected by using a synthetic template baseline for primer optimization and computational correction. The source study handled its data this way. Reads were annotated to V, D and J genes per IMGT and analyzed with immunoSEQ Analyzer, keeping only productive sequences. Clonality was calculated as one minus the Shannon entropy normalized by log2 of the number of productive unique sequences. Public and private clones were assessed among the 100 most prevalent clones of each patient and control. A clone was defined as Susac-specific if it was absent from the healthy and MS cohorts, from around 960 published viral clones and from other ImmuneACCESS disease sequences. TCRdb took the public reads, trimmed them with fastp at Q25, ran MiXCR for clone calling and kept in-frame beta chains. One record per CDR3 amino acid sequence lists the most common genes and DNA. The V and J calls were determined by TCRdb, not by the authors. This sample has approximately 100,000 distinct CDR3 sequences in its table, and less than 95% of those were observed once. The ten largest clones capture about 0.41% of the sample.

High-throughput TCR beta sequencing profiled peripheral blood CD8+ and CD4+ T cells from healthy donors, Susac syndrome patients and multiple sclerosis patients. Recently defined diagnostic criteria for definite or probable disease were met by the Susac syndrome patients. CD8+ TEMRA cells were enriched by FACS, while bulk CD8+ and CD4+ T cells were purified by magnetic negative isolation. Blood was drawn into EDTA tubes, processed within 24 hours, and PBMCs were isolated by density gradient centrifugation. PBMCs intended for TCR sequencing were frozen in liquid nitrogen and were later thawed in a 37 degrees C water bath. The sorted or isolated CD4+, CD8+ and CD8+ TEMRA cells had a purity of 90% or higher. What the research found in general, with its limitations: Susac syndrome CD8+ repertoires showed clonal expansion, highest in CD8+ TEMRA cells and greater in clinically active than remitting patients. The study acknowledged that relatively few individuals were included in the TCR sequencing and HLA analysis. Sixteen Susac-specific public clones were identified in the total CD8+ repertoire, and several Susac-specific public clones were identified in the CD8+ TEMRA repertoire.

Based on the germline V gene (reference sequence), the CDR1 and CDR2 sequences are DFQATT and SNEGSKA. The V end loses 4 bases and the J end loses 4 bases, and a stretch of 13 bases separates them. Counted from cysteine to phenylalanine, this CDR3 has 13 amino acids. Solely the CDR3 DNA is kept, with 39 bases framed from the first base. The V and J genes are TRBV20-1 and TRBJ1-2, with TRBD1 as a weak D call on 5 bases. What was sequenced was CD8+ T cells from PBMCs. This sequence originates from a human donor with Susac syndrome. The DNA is TGCAGTGCTAATCTTGGGGGGTCCTATGGCTACACCTTC. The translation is CSANLGGSYGYTF.